The rows below give T cell receptor beta chains drawn from one sample of a study of cytomegalovirus exposure and HLA in healthy donors. TCRdb's copy holds only in-frame clones and misses some; the assay was immunoSEQ multiplex PCR. This table has about 160,000 clones, about 80% appearing once. Sample: PBMCs. The receptors were gathered from a man aged 30 to 45 in good health and CMV-seronegative. Both conserved end residues are part of each CDR3. The order of the fields is clone size, J gene, D gene, V gene, CDR3 DNA, CDR3 protein. The D gene is left open where the match is weak. The size field is filled for only some rows; it gives once, few, many or a size class.

few | TRBJ2-1 | TRBD2 | TRBV27 | TGTGCCAGCAGTTTAAGCGGGAGGGTATTCCTGGATGAGCAGTTCTTC | CASSLSGRVFLDEQFF
- | TRBJ1-3 | TRBD1 | TRBV5-1 | TGCGCCAGCAGCCCCGAGCAGGGGGCGCAAGGAAACACCATATATTTT | CASSPEQGAQGNTIYF
- | TRBJ2-3 | TRBD1 | TRBV28 | TGTGCCAGCAGTACCAGACAGGGGGATAGCACAGATACGCAGTATTTT | CASSTRQGDSTDTQYF
- | TRBJ1-3 | - | TRBV29-1 | TGCAGCGTTGAAGATCTGAGCTCTGGAAACACCATATATTTT | CSVEDLSSGNTIYF
- | TRBJ1-3 | - | TRBV7-9 | TGTGCCAGCAGCTTAGCCGCGGGAAACACCATATATTTT | CASSLAAGNTIYF
- | TRBJ1-5 | - | TRBV2 | TGTGCCAGCGCTCGGGAGCACGGTTCGAATCAGCCCCAGCATTTT | CASAREHGSNQPQHF
once | TRBJ2-5 | - | TRBV5-1 | TGCGCCAGCAGCTTTCAGGGCGACCAAGAGACCCAGTACTTC | CASSFQGDQETQYF
- | TRBJ1-4 | TRBD1 | TRBV27 | TGTGCCAGCAGTTTTCGGACAGGGGGTCCCGAAAAACTGTTTTTT | CASSFRTGGPEKLFF
- | TRBJ2-7 | - | TRBV28 | TGTGCCAGCAGTTTAGAACACCGCGGGACAGCCTCCTACGAGCAGTACTTC | CASSLEHRGTASYEQYF
- | TRBJ1-3 | TRBD1 | TRBV2 | TGTGCCAGCAGCCCAGACAGGGGCTCTGGAAACACCATATATTTT | CASSPDRGSGNTIYF
- | TRBJ2-2 | TRBD1 | TRBV7-9 | TGTGCCAGCAGCTTAAGGGCAGGGGGCCGAACCGGGGAGCTGTTTTTT | CASSLRAGGRTGELFF
few | TRBJ1-6 | - | TRBV30 | TGTGCCTGGAGTGTAGGCGGGGGCTATAATTCACCCCTCCACTTT | CAWSVGGGYNSPLHF
few | TRBJ2-5 | TRBD2 | TRBV5-1 | TGCGCCAGCAGCAGCGGACTAGATCAAGAGACCCAGTACTTC | CASSSGLDQETQYF
- | TRBJ1-6 | - | TRBV4-2 | TGTGCCAGCAGCCGGCCTGGGACACCTAATTCACCCCTCCACTTT | CASSRPGTPNSPLHF
few | TRBJ2-7 | - | TRBV14 | TGTGCCAGCAGCCCCTCCTATAGACAGAGCTACGAGCAGTACTTC | CASSPSYRQSYEQYF
- | TRBJ2-3 | - | TRBV5-4 | TGTGCCAGCAGCTTGGCCGGGGGATTCGGGGATACGCAGTATTTT | CASSLAGGFGDTQYF
once | TRBJ2-2 | TRBD2 | TRBV27 | TGTGCCAGCAGTTTCGGGCTAGCGGGAGGGCCGGGCACCGGGGAGCTGTTTTTT | CASSFGLAGGPGTGELFF
few | TRBJ2-1 | TRBD2 | TRBV10-1 | TGCGCCAGCCCCGTGGTCGTTCTAGCGGGATACAATGAGCAGTTCTTC | CASPVVVLAGYNEQFF
- | TRBJ1-2 | - | TRBV27 | TGTGCCAGCAGCCGCTCTGGGGAGTTGGACTATGGCTACACCTTC | CASSRSGELDYGYTF
- | TRBJ1-5 | - | TRBV7-8 | TGTGCCAGCAGCTCTAGTCAGGGGCAGAGGTCACGTCAGCCCCAGCATTTT | CASSSSQGQRSRQPQHF
- | TRBJ2-3 | TRBD1 | TRBV28 | TGTGCCAGCAGTTTATCGGGACAGTTCACAGATACGCAGTATTTT | CASSLSGQFTDTQYF
- | TRBJ2-2 | TRBD2 | TRBV19 | TGTGCCAGTAGTACCCCATTAACCCGCCTAGCGGGGGGGCGGGGCACCGGGGAGCTGTTTTTT | CASSTPLTRLAGGRGTGELFF
- | TRBJ2-5 | - | TRBV27 | - | CASSTSGLAGAETQYF
- | TRBJ2-3 | - | TRBV19 | TGTGCCAGTAGTATAGTCGCTAACGGAGATACGCAGTATTTT | CASSIVANGDTQYF
- | TRBJ2-7 | TRBD2 | TRBV29-1 | TGCAGCGTTAATGGACTAGCGGGGAGCGAGCAGTACTTC | CSVNGLAGSEQYF
- | TRBJ1-2 | TRBD1 | TRBV9 | TGTGCCAGCAGCCAACGGACAGGGGGTGGCTACACCTTC | CASSQRTGGGYTF
- | TRBJ2-5 | TRBD2 | TRBV7-9 | TGTGCCAGCAGCTTGACTAGCGGGAGCGAGACCCAGTACTTC | CASSLTSGSETQYF
- | TRBJ2-5 | TRBD2 | TRBV30 | TGTGCCTGGATTCCCCAAGTCCCAAGCGGGAAAGAGACCCAGTACTTC | CAWIPQVPSGKETQYF
- | TRBJ1-5 | - | TRBV28 | TGTGCCAGCAGGGGGGCAGGGGTGGGGCAGCCCCAGCATTTT | CASRGAGVGQPQHF
- | TRBJ2-2 | - | TRBV6-5 | TGTGCCAGCCAATCCTACCACACCGGGGAGCTGTTTTTT | CASQSYHTGELFF
- | TRBJ2-7 | TRBD1 | TRBV27 | TGTGCCAGCAGTTTATTGAGACAGGGTGGCTACGAGCAGTACTTC | CASSLLRQGGYEQYF
- | TRBJ2-7 | - | TRBV6-6 | TGTGCCAGCAGTTACGGACTGTCCTACGAGCAGTACTTC | CASSYGLSYEQYF